This TCR beta chain was found in a study of response to subunit inactivated influenza vaccine. This clonotype has a handful of counts. What it binds is unknown. The study, taken as a whole, reports: There was a suggestion from the authors that each seasonal influenza vaccination recruits few new T cells.

The CDR3 runs 13 residues. V gave up 5 bases and J gave up 8 bases, with 13 bases separating them. TCRdb used MiXCR to reprocess the RT-PCR reads, holding one entry per CDR3 protein. Here the sample spans about 170,000 distinct CDR3 sequences, about 12% being singletons. The sample also formed part of further work on T cells expressing NK-cell markers. This second study notes: As the method of synthesis, 5'RACE template switching with UMIs yielded TCR beta cDNA. Beta-chain profiling covered CD3+CD56+NKG2C+, CD3+CD56+NKG2C- and CD3+CD56-NKG2C+ sorted subsets. Among eight sequenced donors, seven carried HCMV seropositivity while one was seronegative. In a few donors, these clonotypes also led the CD3+CD56-NKG2C+ fraction.

The input for sequencing was CD8+ T cells sorted from PBMCs, taken 11 to 12 days after vaccination. V is TRBV12-3 or TRBV12-4 and J is TRBJ2-1; TRBD2 might be the D (6 bases). This clonotype was obtained from a man in his fifties or sixties who received an inactivated influenza vaccine. In nucleotides, the CDR3 is TGTGCCAGCAGTCCGGGGGTTTACTATGAGCAGTTCTTC. Amino acid sequence: CASSPGVYYEQFF.